The present TCR beta chain was sequenced within a study of blood T cell repertoires in COVID-19. Overall study context: Spain, Italy and the United States supplied samples that represented acute and convalescent COVID-19.

Per the original methods: Nucleated cell counts were estimated from reference gene primer amplification. The data were produced by immunoSEQ multiplex PCR, yet TCRdb's version contains in-frame clones alone and is incomplete. D and trimming come from the DNA, and the V and J calls and clone size come from that table. The table records 60,000 to 75,000 clones, over 70% of them present only once. Only one count was recorded for this clone. The CDR3 is made up of 15 amino acids. Germline values: CDR1 SGHVS, CDR2 FQNEAQ. The V end lost 1 base, the J end lost 2 bases, and 9 bases lay between the germline ends.

The chain employs TRBV7-8 and TRBJ2-1, with D possibly being TRBD2 (7 bases). The receptor's source is a human donor in a cohort sampled during active COVID-19. The sample taken for sequencing was peripheral blood. CDR3 loop: CASSLEGGTYNEQFF. The CDR3 region has the DNA TGTGCCAGCAGCTTAGAGGGGGGGACCTACAATGAGCAGTTCTTC.